The entry below gives a single T cell receptor (beta chain) sequence along with its context. This clonotype was counted many times. The specificity of this receptor is unknown. Nothing much larger sits one base from this clone, and base qualities are not available. TCR beta CDR3 regions were amplified from RNA transcripts for repertoire sequencing. A first-round RT-PCR used HTBI primers with the Qiagen OneStep RT-PCR kit, followed by a second-round multiplex PCR, size selection and purification. The libraries underwent paired-end sequencing with 100 bp reads on an Illumina HiSeq2000. Processing in the source paper ran as follows. SOAPnuke was used to process the reads, removing any read that contained adapters or uncalled bases, had a mean Phred below 15, or lacked an exact match to the constant primer or identifier. High-quality paired reads were merged with COPE v1.2.5. Each unique nucleotide sequence was treated as a clonotype, and MiTCR v1.1 was used to align the clonotypes to the IMGT TRB V, D and J references. The analysis was limited to V-J combinations with a frequency above 0.0001, which together covered over 99% of the repertoires. A TCR clonal expansion and chaos score per V-J combination was defined as the ratio of F50 clonal expansion to chaos observed in the TCRdist matrix. Features were reduced by Welch's t-statistics and random forest to approximately 13 V-J combinations, which fed a naive Bayes classifier. The similarity between thyroid and blood repertoires was quantified using the Morisita-Horn index. In TCRdb, the public reads were trimmed at Q25 with fastp and aligned with MiXCR, with productive beta chains retained. Entries that share a CDR3 protein sequence are merged under the most common genes and DNA. The V and J calls come from TCRdb's annotation, not from the publication. Recorded for this sample are 740,000 or so distinct CDR3 sequences; approximately 40% of them occurred a single time. Around 40% of the sample goes to the ten largest clones.

The data are from a study of Graves' ophthalmopathy and Graves' hyperthyroidism (dated by TCRdb to the late 2010s). With respect to the entire study: Peripheral blood was collected at initial diagnosis, before any treatment. In total, approximately 130 blood samples were TCR-sequenced: approximately 42 ophthalmopathy, approximately 75 hyperthyroidism and approximately 17 hyperthyroidism-to-ophthalmopathy patients. The study used TCR beta repertoire signatures to distinguish Graves' ophthalmopathy from Graves' hyperthyroidism and to predict progression to ophthalmopathy. To explore V-J signatures distinguishing ophthalmopathy from hyperthyroidism, a discovery set of 100 patients (around 42 ophthalmopathy, 55 to 60 stable hyperthyroidism) was enrolled. T-cell repertoires of thyroid tissue and blood were compared in several hyperthyroidism patients. An independent validation cohort comprised some 19 hyperthyroidism patients and some 16 patients who later progressed from hyperthyroidism to ophthalmopathy. Following sample collection, hyperthyroidism patients were given methimazole at a starting dose of 30 mg daily, and ophthalmopathy patients were given high-dose intravenous methylprednisolone. General findings and caveats noted by the study authors: Among expanded thyroid clonotypes with frequency above 0.001, most also showed up in blood, which suggests that blood repertoires may reflect the thyroid immune response. In validation, the model predicted ophthalmopathy progression with more than 55% sensitivity and around 72% specificity; around twelve predicted patients were CT-confirmed with GO in a median of around 6.5 months. Sample size was not predetermined statistically, and investigators were not blinded to group allocation. In cross-validation, the 13-signature model distinguished ophthalmopathy from stable hyperthyroidism with less than 90% sensitivity and around 81% specificity, while in the test set the corresponding values were 80% and 75%.

Its CDR3 holds 14 amino acids, cysteine through phenylalanine. The read is trimmed to its CDR3 DNA, 42 bases read in frame from base 1. After removal of 2 bases from V and 4 bases from J, the junction retains 2 bases not matched to a gene. Looking up the germline V gene (reference sequence) yields CDR1 SEHNR and CDR2 FQNEAQ. The ophthalmopathy patients had moderately to severely active disease, with a Clinical Activity Score of 3 or higher, a NOSPECS grade of 4 or higher, and a disease duration of less than 3 months. Patients with other autoimmune diseases, uncontrolled infections, pregnancy or lactation were excluded from the study. Clinical symptoms, serum thyroxine, TRAb, thyroid ultrasound and orbital computed tomography formed the basis of the diagnosis. PBMCs were isolated from about 9 ml of fresh peripheral blood by Ficoll-Paque density gradient centrifugation. Total RNA was extracted using Trizol reagent, and RNA quality was checked on an Agilent 2100 Bioanalyzer.

The rearranged segments are TRBV7-9 and TRBJ2-5; 9 junctional bases match TRBD2. This receptor was taken from an adult man with Graves' ophthalmopathy. The sequencing input was peripheral blood. Read as DNA, the sequence is TGTGCCAGCAGCTTAACTAGCGGGCTAGAGACCCAGTACTTC. This encodes CASSLTSGLETQYF.